The present TCR beta chain was sequenced within a study of OX40 agonist ivuxolimab in advanced cancers. The CDR3 loop spans 15 amino acids. Trimming cost V 4 bases and J 8 bases, with 21 bases left between them. Germline CDR1 is SGHKS and CDR2 is YYEKEE (reference sequence). The assay was immunoSEQ multiplex PCR, and TCRdb's table has in-frame clones only and misses some. Here the sample spans some 6,100 clones, roughly 69% being singletons. The sequences come from CD4+ or CD8+ T cells sorted from blood, collected in a trial of the OX40 agonist ivuxolimab. This receptor was identified in an adult with an advanced solid tumor such as melanoma, head and neck, liver or kidney cancer. The V gene is TRBV5-5, the J gene TRBJ1-2, with D unclear. The CDR3 region has the DNA TGTGCCAGCAGCGGGCACAGCGTTCGGGTGGAAGGCTACACCTTC. Protein: CASSGHSVRVEGYTF. Full variable domain (missing parts from reference TRBV5-5 and TRBJ1-2): DAGVTQSPTHLIKTRGQQVTLRCSPISGHKSVSWYQQVLGQGPQFIFQYYEKEERGRGNFPDRFSARQFPNYSSELNVNALLLGDSALYLCASSGHSVRVEGYTFGSGTRLTVV.